The clone carrying this TCR beta chain was observed a handful of times. A junction boundary mismatches the germline segment, possibly from a read error. The protocol was immunoSEQ multiplex PCR, while the TCRdb copy is restricted to in-frame clones and leaves out a portion. This sample yields a few hundred thousand clones, of which roughly 80% are seen a single time; about 4.9% belongs to the top ten. The CDR3 has 12 residues. Germline CDR1 reads MNHNS; CDR2 reads SASEGT. The entry originates in a study of blood T cell repertoires in COVID-19. Background on the study: T cells, B-cell-depleted T cells, or PBMCs supplied cDNA or gDNA.

The V call is TRBV6-1, the J call TRBJ2-7, with D perhaps TRBD2 (5 bases). Sequencing was carried out using PBMCs or T cells enriched from blood (not recorded which). The clonotype comes from a woman aged 45-59 years who had recovered from COVID-19. CDR3 sequence: CASSEAGLRQDF. In DNA form, the CDR3 reads TGTGCCAGCAGTGAAGCTGGACTCCGCCAGGACTTC.